The 5 T cell receptor beta chains below come from one sample, sequenced in a study of cytomegalovirus exposure and HLA in healthy donors. It was with 60 Vbeta and 13 Jbeta primers that the PCR ran. The data were produced by immunoSEQ multiplex PCR, yet TCRdb's version contains in-frame clones alone and is incomplete. The sample lists a few hundred thousand clones; 80% to 95% were seen once. The sequencing input was PBMCs. These receptor sequences come from a girl aged 2 to 10 in good health and CMV-seronegative.

The chain uses TRBV6-5 and TRBJ2-3; D perhaps matches TRBD2 (5 bases). The CDR3 extends over 14 amino acids. V was cut by 2 bases and J by 0 bases, with 6 bases left in between. Germline V lookup: CDR1 MNHEY, CDR2 SVGAGI. In nucleotides, the CDR3 is TGTGCCAGCAGTTACGGGAGTAGCACAGATACGCAGTATTTT. This codes for CASSYGSSTDTQYF.

This chain joins TRBV7-6 and TRBJ2-7; 16 bases fit TRBD2. The CDR3 has 17 residues. Germline values: CDR1 SGHVS, CDR2 FNYEAQ. V lost 4 bases to trimming and J lost 10 bases; unmatched junction nucleotides: 13. The DNA of the CDR3 is TGTGCCAGCAGCTCGGGACTAGCGGGAGGGCCTGAGGGTGAACAGTACTTC. It is translated as CASSSGLAGGPEGEQYF.

CDR3 in amino acids: CASSQATSELTDTQYF. The DNA of the CDR3 is TGTGCCAGCAGCCAAGCTACTAGCGAGCTCACAGATACGCAGTATTTT. The genes are TRBV4-2 and TRBJ2-3; TRBD2 matches 7 bases. The CDR3 loop spans 16 amino acids. CDR1 and CDR2 (germline): LGHNA, YNFKEQ. The ends lost 1 base at V and 2 bases at J; junction bases unmatched: 6.

V gene TRBV9 combines with J gene TRBJ2-7; 7 nucleotides line up with TRBD1. Trimming removed 3 bases from V and 3 bases from J; junction bases left unmatched: 6. Per the germline V gene, CDR1 is SGDLS and CDR2 is YYNGEE. This CDR3 has 14 residues. The CDR3 protein is CASSAGQLNYEQYF. CDR3 DNA sequence: TGTGCCAGCAGCGCGGGACAGCTCAACTACGAGCAGTACTTC.

This chain links TRBV7-7 with TRBJ2-5; 8 bases map to TRBD1. Looked up from germline, CDR1 is SSHAT and CDR2 is FNYEAQ (reference sequence). Trimming at V came to 3 bases and at J to 1 base, leaving 1 base not matched to a gene. This CDR3 region has 14 residues. The CDR3 loop is CASSFGQGQETQYF. The CDR3 DNA follows: TGTGCCAGCAGCTTTGGACAGGGCCAAGAGACCCAGTACTTC.